What follows are 28 T cell receptor beta chains derived from one specimen sequenced in a study of T cells in Graves' hyperthyroidism and ophthalmopathy (dated by TCRdb to about 2019). Libraries were built with multiplex PCR. The instrument given in TCRdb is Illumina HiSeq 2000. TCR beta CDR3 regions were amplified from RNA transcripts. A first-round RT-PCR of the TCR CDR3 used the HTBI primer set with the Qiagen OneStep RT-PCR kit. TCRdb passed the public sequencing reads through fastp at Q25 and MiXCR, retaining productive beta sequences. Each entry is one CDR3 protein sequence, shown with its most common DNA and genes. The sample table shows fewer than 650,000 distinct CDR3 sequences, and 40% to 50% are seen once. 44% of the sample rests with the top ten. The sequenced sample was peripheral blood or thyroid tissue (not recorded which). The receptor set was obtained from an adult woman with Graves' disease, either hyperthyroidism or ophthalmopathy (not recorded which).

The CDR3 DNA follows: TGTGCCAGCAGCTTAGGTCCATTGGGGGAGACCCAGTACTTC. Translating gives CASSLGPLGETQYF. The chain is built from TRBV7-2 and TRBJ2-5; D remains unclear. Trimming took 1 base from V and 5 from J, leaving 11 bases between them. CDR3 length equals 14 residues. CDR1 and CDR2 (germline): SGHTA, FQGNSA.

This rearrangement joins TRBV28 to TRBJ2-7; the match to TRBD2 covers 11 bases. CDR3 size: 14 residues. CDR1 is MDHEN and CDR2 is SYDVKM in the germline V gene. The junction had 6 bases not matched to a gene; V was cut back by 5 bases and J by 6 bases. The chain's CDR3 is CASSVLAGEAEQYF. The CDR3, as DNA: TGTGCCAGCAGTGTACTAGCGGGAGAGGCCGAGCAGTACTTC.

This sequence joins TRBV15 and TRBJ2-5; maybe TRBD1 (7 bases). Per germline, CDR1 LNHNV and CDR2 YYDKDF (reference sequence). The CDR3 runs 15 residues. V shed 3 bases and J shed 5 bases, with 16 bases lying between them. CDR3: CATSSLSGGFETQYF. The DNA for the CDR3 is TGTGCCACCAGCAGTCTTTCAGGGGGGTTTGAGACCCAGTACTTC.

This clonotype was counted a few times. The chain joins TRBV10-3 to TRBJ2-3; 9 bases line up with TRBD1. With V trimmed by 6 bases and J by 4 bases, 8 bases remained unmatched. The length of the CDR3 is 15 residues. CDR1 is ENHRY, CDR2 SYGVKD, per germline. DNA for the CDR3: TGTGCCATCAGGACAGGACAGGGGACGGCAGATACGCAGTATTTT. Translation: CAIRTGQGTADTQYF.

This clonotype showed up just a few times. CDR3 nucleotide sequence: TGTGCCAGCAGCTTCGCGGGGTCAAGTCAGCCCCAGCATTTT. Its protein is CASSFAGSSQPQHF. The rearrangement uses TRBV11-2 and TRBJ1-5; D unresolved. The V end lost 3 bases, the J end lost 6 bases, and 12 bases lay between the germline ends. Germline CDR1 reads SGHAT; CDR2 reads FQNNGV. The CDR3 covers 14 residues. Together with reference TRBV11-2 and TRBJ1-5, the CDR3 gives the full variable domain: EAGVAQSPRYKIIEKRQSVAFWCNPISGHATLYWYQQILGQGPKLLIQFQNNGVVDDSQLPKDRFSAERLKGVDSTLKIQPAKLEDSAVYLCASSFAGSSQPQHFGDGTRLSIL.

The rearrangement joins TRBV4-1 to TRBJ1-2; a possible D gene is TRBD1 (6 bases). The CDR3 covers 16 residues. Germline V gene lookup returns CDR1 MGHRA and CDR2 YSYEKL. V was cut by 0 bases and J by 4 bases, with 15 bases left in between. The CDR3 is CASSQDLGMTGYGYTF. The CDR3 coding sequence is TGCGCCAGCAGCCAAGATCTCGGCATGACAGGCTATGGCTACACCTTC.

This clonotype was observed many times. Here the CDR3 reads CSVAPGSLGEQYF. CDR3 nucleotide sequence: TGCAGCGTTGCGCCGGGGAGCTTAGGCGAGCAGTACTTC. The V call is TRBV29-1, the J call TRBJ2-7, with TRBD2 as a possible D gene (5 bases). The germline V gene encodes CDR1 SQVTM and CDR2 ANQGSEA. The CDR3 has 13 amino acids. Trimming took off 4 bases at V and 6 bases at J, with 16 bases between the two ends.

There are many counts of this clonotype. The gene calls are TRBV6-5 and TRBJ2-6; 13 bases fit TRBD2. The CDR3 loop spans 18 amino acids. In germline, CDR1 is MNHEY, CDR2 SVGAGI. V lost 4 bases and J lost 1; bases outside the gene matches: 4. The CDR3 spells CASSSEGLAGSGANVLTF. As DNA, the CDR3 is TGTGCCAGCAGTTCCGAGGGACTAGCGGGATCTGGGGCCAACGTCCTGACTTTC.

The chain's CDR3 is CSASSHESSYEQYF. The CDR3 region has the DNA TGCAGTGCTAGTTCCCACGAGAGCTCCTACGAGCAGTACTTC. The chain links TRBV20-1 to TRBJ2-7; D call uncertain. Trimming stripped 3 bases from V and 0 bases from J, with 12 bases between. The CDR3 spans 14 residues. The germline V gene encodes CDR1 DFQATT and CDR2 SNEGSKA (reference sequence).

The chain joins TRBV4-1 to TRBJ2-3, with unresolved D. Germline V gene lookup returns CDR1 MGHRA and CDR2 YSYEKL. The CDR3 spans 17 residues. V was shortened by 1 base and J by 2 bases, with 16 bases between the two germline ends. The CDR3 is CASSQVLTRAPTDTQYF. The CDR3 coding sequence is TGCGCCAGCAGCCAAGTTTTAACAAGGGCCCCCACAGATACGCAGTATTTT.

This clonotype was recorded at least ten times. The V call is TRBV29-1, the J call TRBJ1-3, with a possible D match to TRBD1 (5 bases). Deletions cut 6 bases from V and 2 bases from J, with 11 bases between. The germline gives CDR1 SQVTM, CDR2 ANQGSEA. This CDR3 has 13 residues. CDR3 region: CSVWDGTGNTIYF. The CDR3 DNA follows: TGCAGCGTGTGGGACGGAACTGGAAACACCATATATTTT.

This clonotype occurred many times. The gene calls are TRBV19 and TRBJ1-5, with 10 bases matching TRBD1. Germline V gene sequence: CDR1 LNHDA, CDR2 SQIVND (reference sequence). This CDR3 region has 15 residues. J was trimmed by 1 base and V by 7 bases; bases with no gene match: 4. The CDR3 nucleotides are TGTGCCAGTACCTGGGACAGGGGAAGCAATCAGCCCCAGCATTTT. This encodes CASTWDRGSNQPQHF.

A note on this clonotype: Compared with germline, one end of the junction differs, possibly owing to a read error. The genes are TRBV7-9 and TRBJ2-5; no firm D call. CDR3 length: 13 amino acids. The V gene's germline CDR1 is SEHNR and CDR2 FQNEAQ (reference sequence). CDR3 in DNA: TGTGCCGGCAGCCCCCCTATGGAGGAGACCCAGTACTTC. Translation: CAGSPPMEETQYF.

In this sample, this clonotype turned up a few times. One junction end does not reproduce the germline sequence, and a read error may be involved. The chain combines TRBV7-2 with TRBJ2-5; D may be TRBD1 or TRBD2 (8 bases each). CDR3 length equals 14 residues. CDR1 and CDR2 (germline): SGHTA, FQGNSA. The CDR3 protein is CASTTGGDRETQYF. CDR3 DNA sequence: TGCGCCAGCACCACCGGGGGGGACAGGGAGACCCAGTACTTC.

This clonotype was counted at least ten times. The chain links TRBV3-1 to TRBJ2-5; D perhaps matches TRBD2 (6 bases). Trimming stripped 6 bases from V and 7 bases from J, with 9 bases between. Germline CDR1 reads LGHDT; CDR2 reads YNNKEL (reference sequence). CDR3 length: 11 amino acids. For the CDR3, the DNA is TGTGCCAGCAGTGTCGGGGGGACCCAGTACTTC. Translating gives CASSVGGTQYF.

The sample holds many counts of this clonotype. This chain links TRBV7-8 with TRBJ2-5; 8 bases are shared with TRBD1. The CDR3 is 13 residues long. Looked up from germline, CDR1 is SGHVS and CDR2 is FQNEAQ. Germline trimming cut 4 bases from V and 2 bases from J; bases unmatched to any gene: 0. CDR3 residues: CASSWTGQETQYF. In DNA, the CDR3 is TGTGCCAGCAGCTGGACAGGGCAAGAGACCCAGTACTTC. Full variable domain (remainder filled in from reference TRBV7-8 and TRBJ2-5): GAGVSQSPRYKVAKRGQDVALRCDPISGHVSLFWYQQALGQGPEFLTYFQNEAQLDKSGLPSDRFFAERPEGSVSTLKIQRTQQEDSAVYLCASSWTGQETQYFGPGTRLLVL.

V usage is TRBV14 and J usage is TRBJ2-3; 14 bases line up with TRBD2. The CDR3 sequence is 18 residues long. V was pared by 1 base and J by 6 bases, with 9 bases of the junction left unmatched. Germline V gives CDR1 SGHDN, CDR2 FVKESK. DNA for the CDR3: TGTGCCAGCAGCCAAGGACTAGCGGGAGGGCCTATGGCGGATACGCAGTATTTT. Translating gives CASSQGLAGGPMADTQYF.

The chain couples TRBV12-3 or TRBV12-4 to TRBJ2-7; TRBD1 aligns across 9 bases. The CDR3 has 12 amino acids. The V segment lost 5 bases and the J segment 6 bases; nucleotides outside the gene matches: 2. The CDR3 coding sequence is TGTGCCAGCAGTCGACAGGGGGTCGAGCAGTACTTC. It yields the protein CASSRQGVEQYF.

As regards this clonotype: A junction boundary mismatches the germline segment, possibly from a read error. This rearrangement joins TRBV6-5 to TRBJ2-5; D is possibly TRBD1 (6 bases). Germline loops: CDR1 MNHEY, CDR2 SVGAGI. There are 15 residues in the CDR3. The CDR3 loop reads CASSQREGEQETQYF. The CDR3 DNA sequence: TGCGCCAGCAGCCAGCGAGAGGGGGAGCAAGAGACCCAGTACTTC.

In its sample, this clonotype was seen once. The V gene is TRBV4-3, the J gene TRBJ2-3, with D possibly matching TRBD2 (6 bases). Trimming shortened V by 1 base and J by 6 bases, and 17 bases separated the two germline ends. The CDR3 runs 16 residues. The germline V gene encodes CDR1 LGHNA and CDR2 YSLEER. The CDR3 DNA reads TGCGCCAGCAGCCAAGGAGTGACTAGGCCGAGGGATACGCAGTATTTT. Its protein product is CASSQGVTRPRDTQYF.

The chain uses TRBV5-4 and TRBJ2-5, with D possibly being TRBD2 (6 bases). Trimming stripped 4 bases from V and 2 bases from J, with 15 bases between. CDR3 length equals 15 residues. Looked up from germline, CDR1 is SGHNT and CDR2 is YYREEE (reference sequence). CDR3 region: CASSLGQGGQETQYF. In nucleotides, the CDR3 is TGTGCCAGCAGCCTGGGGCAGGGAGGACAAGAGACCCAGTACTTC.

This clonotype occurred many times. The chain couples TRBV12-3 or TRBV12-4 to TRBJ1-1; D not certain. Trimming pared 5 bases from V and 0 bases from J, leaving 1 base between. This CDR3 has 11 amino acids. The CDR3 sequence is CASSMNTEAFF. The CDR3, as DNA: TGTGCCAGCAGTATGAACACTGAAGCTTTCTTT.

The table lists this clonotype with a few counts. The V call is TRBV2, the J call TRBJ2-1, with D perhaps matching TRBD2 (6 bases). The CDR3 is made up of 14 amino acids. Trimming took off 7 bases at V and 1 base at J, with 11 bases between the two ends. Germline V CDR1 and CDR2: SNHLY, FYNNEI. Here the CDR3 reads CASNPGRSYNEQFF. The CDR3 DNA follows: TGTGCCAGCAATCCGGGGAGGTCCTACAATGAGCAGTTCTTC.

On this clonotype: A much more abundant neighbour one base away suggests this may be a read error. The J gene is TRBJ2-7, the V gene TRBV7-2; D remains unclear. The V gene lost 0 bases and the J gene lost 0 bases, with 9 bases spanning the gap. The CDR3 spans 15 residues. Germline lookup yields CDR1 SGHTA and CDR2 FQGNSA. The CDR3 nucleotides are TGTGCCAGCAGCTTAGCTTGTGACAACTCCTACGAGCAGTACTTC. As protein: CASSLACDNSYEQYF.

About this clonotype itself: A clone one base away is much larger, so this may be a read error. The chain is built from TRBV4-1 and TRBJ1-2, with D possibly TRBD1 on 5 matching bases. CDR1 and CDR2 (germline): MGHRA, YSYEKL. This CDR3 comprises 16 residues. CDR3 sequence (DNA): TGCGCCAGCAGCCAAGTCCAGGGTGGGGCTAACTGTGGCTACACCTTC. Translation: CASSQVQGGANCGYTF.

This clonotype came up a few times. The CDR3 sequence is CAISESGAGYNEQFF. Here the CDR3 DNA reads TGTGCCATCAGTGAGTCGGGGGCCGGCTACAATGAGCAGTTCTTC. The chain recombines TRBV10-3 with TRBJ2-1, with D tentatively TRBD1 (6 bases). The length of the CDR3 is 15 residues. Trimming took 0 bases from V and 3 from J, leaving 9 bases between them. CDR1 is ENHRY and CDR2 is SYGVKD in the germline V gene.

This clonotype was counted a few times. J is TRBJ2-1 and V is TRBV19, with D possibly TRBD2 on 5 matching bases. Germline values: CDR1 LNHDA, CDR2 SQIVND (reference sequence). The CDR3 has 14 residues. The germline V and J ends were trimmed by 2 bases and 9 bases, with 14 bases remaining between them. The CDR3: CASSISSGRGEQFF. The CDR3 DNA reads as TGTGCCAGTAGTATATCAAGCGGCCGGGGTGAGCAGTTCTTC.

Concerning this clonotype itself: One junction end does not reproduce the germline sequence, and a read error may be involved. This chain links TRBV7-2 with TRBJ1-6, with 7 bases that match TRBD1. Germline CDR1 and CDR2: SGHTA and FQGNSA. This CDR3 is built from 17 residues. The CDR3: CASSQGSGGVTNSPLHF. The CDR3, as DNA: TGCGCCAGCAGCCAAGGTTCAGGGGGAGTAACAAATTCACCCCTCCACTTT.